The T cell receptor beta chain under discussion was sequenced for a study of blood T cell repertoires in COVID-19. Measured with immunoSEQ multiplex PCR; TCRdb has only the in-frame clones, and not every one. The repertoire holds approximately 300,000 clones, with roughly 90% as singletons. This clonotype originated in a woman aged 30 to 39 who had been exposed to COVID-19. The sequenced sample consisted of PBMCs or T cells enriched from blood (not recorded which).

CDR3 region: CASSPTAPNEKLFF. CDR3 nucleotide sequence: TGTGCCAGCTCACCAACAGCCCCTAATGAAAAACTGTTTTTT. The rearrangement links TRBV18 to TRBJ1-4; D is unresolved. The germline V gene has CDR1 KGHSH and CDR2 LQKENI. CDR3 length: 14 amino acids. The V end was cut by 2 bases, the J end by 3 bases, with 7 bases between.